This entry describes one TCR beta chain. Antigen: not known. Primers: 60 Vbeta forward and 13 Jbeta reverse. Data came from immunoSEQ multiplex PCR; TCRdb stores just in-frame clones and leaves some out. This sample yields about 160,000 clones, of which more than 80% are seen a single time; under 15% belongs to the top ten. CDR1 is MNHEY, CDR2 SMNVEV, per germline (reference sequence). The CDR3 contains 15 residues. The germline V and J ends were trimmed by 0 bases and 1 base, with 7 bases remaining between them. This entry is derived from a study of cytomegalovirus exposure and HLA in healthy donors. Findings of the study overall: Later, an analysis found that common viral pathogens appeared to be linked with several of the most significant clusters. HLA alleles showed associations with 15,000 to 20,000 TCR beta sequences in a later analysis, at a 0.05 false discovery rate. The majority of CMV-associated TCR beta chains were reported as apparently HLA-restricted in a later analysis.

The TCR sequence derives from a woman aged 45-60 years in good health and CMV-seronegative. Material for sequencing was PBMCs. The genes are TRBV27 and TRBJ2-1; possibly TRBD2 for D (5 bases). The CDR3 coding sequence is TGTGCCAGCAGTTTATCCAGCGGTTCCTACAATGAGCAGTTCTTC. Protein sequence: CASSLSSGSYNEQFF.